The clone carrying this T cell receptor (beta chain) was seen just once. These data are taken from a study of radiation and T cells in renal cell carcinoma. Specified time point: blood 2 weeks post-SBRT. The treatment denotes: 15 Gy SBRT to primary tumor, nephrectomy 4 weeks later. In germline, CDR1 is SGHNT, CDR2 YYREEE (reference sequence). This CDR3 spans 15 amino acids. V shed 3 bases and J 7 bases; nucleotides not matched to a gene: 10. Some clones are missing from TCRdb's copy, which holds only in-frame ones; the method was immunoSEQ multiplex PCR. This sample has 100,000 to 150,000 clones; more than 70% occur once, and the top ten carry over 4.5%.

The starting material was blood, obtained from a patient whose treatment included radiotherapy and nephrectomy. The chain couples TRBV5-4 to TRBJ2-1; 7 bases align to TRBD2. This receptor was obtained from a woman in her 70s with renal cell carcinoma. The CDR3 here is CASSSPGKGGNEQFF. The CDR3 nucleotides are TGTGCCAGCAGCTCCCCAGGGAAGGGAGGGAATGAGCAGTTCTTC.